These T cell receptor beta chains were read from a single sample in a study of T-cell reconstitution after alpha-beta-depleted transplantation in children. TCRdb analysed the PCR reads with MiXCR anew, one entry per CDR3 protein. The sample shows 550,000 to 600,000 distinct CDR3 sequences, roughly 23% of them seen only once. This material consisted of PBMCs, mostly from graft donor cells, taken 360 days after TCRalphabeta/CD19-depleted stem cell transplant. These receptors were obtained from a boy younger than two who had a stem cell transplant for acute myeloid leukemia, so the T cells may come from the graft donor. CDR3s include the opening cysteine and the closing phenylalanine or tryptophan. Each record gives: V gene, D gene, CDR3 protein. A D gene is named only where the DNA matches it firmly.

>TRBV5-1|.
CASSFSGAPSTDTQYF
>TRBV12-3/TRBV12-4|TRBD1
CASSLVGRGLDGYTF
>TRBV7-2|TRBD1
CASSPRTGTGSSGYTF
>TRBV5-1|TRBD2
CASSLGLAGHNEQFF
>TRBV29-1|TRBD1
CSAPTGGEDTQYF
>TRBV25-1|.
CASSADSKEDTQYF
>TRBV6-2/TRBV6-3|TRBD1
CASSYSNGWTGGLDPQYF
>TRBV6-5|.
CASSYHPIDNEQFF
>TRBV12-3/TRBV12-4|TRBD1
CASTIWTGSTYNEQIF
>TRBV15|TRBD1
CATSREGQGWEKLFF
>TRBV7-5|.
CISVSEAGSGELFF
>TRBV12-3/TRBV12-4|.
CASSLFRGLSYNEQFF
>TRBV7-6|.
CASSLAGSYGEKLFF
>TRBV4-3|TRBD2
CASSQGSGGPNEQFF
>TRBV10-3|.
CAISEGGLDYGYTF
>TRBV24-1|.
CAVAGAPNQPQHF
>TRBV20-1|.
CSAELRPGPSKNIQYF
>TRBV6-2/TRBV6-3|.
CASSPTRREQFF
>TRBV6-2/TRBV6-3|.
CASSSSMNTEAFF
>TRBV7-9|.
CASSFAGGPYHNEQFF
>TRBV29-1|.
CSVDSPAGEQYF
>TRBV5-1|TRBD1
CASSLVKTGTGSTDTQYF
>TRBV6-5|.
CASSLSGVEQFF
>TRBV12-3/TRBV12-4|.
CASSPQGSLGNQPQHF
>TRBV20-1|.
CSARDMADPYTDTQYF
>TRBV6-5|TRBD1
CASSYFDREETQYF
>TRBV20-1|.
CCARISLGQYNEQFF
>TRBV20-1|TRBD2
CSARPALAGYTDTQYF
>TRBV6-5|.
CASSYTTRPDTQYF
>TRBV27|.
CASSFRQPATNEKLFF
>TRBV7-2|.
CASSLVGGNTGELFF
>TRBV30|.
CAWSVGSGTDTQYF
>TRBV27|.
CASSLYSGMNTEAFF
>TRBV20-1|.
CSDQGPERGTEAFF
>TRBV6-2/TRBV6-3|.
CASRYQRFNQPQHF
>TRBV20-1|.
CSANLASNTGELFF
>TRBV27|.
CASSFVDQPQHF
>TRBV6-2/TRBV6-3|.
CASSYSLLRQMDEQYF
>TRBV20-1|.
CSASRTTGRDQPQHF
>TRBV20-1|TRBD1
CSATVPGTGALVNYGYTF
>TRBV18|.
CASSPPRQGWADTQYF
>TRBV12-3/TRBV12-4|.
CASSLQGNTEAFF
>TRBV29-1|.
CSVAFRNAYEQYF
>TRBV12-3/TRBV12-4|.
CASSFFRGSYEQYF